A selection of T cell receptor beta chains follows, all from one sample in a study of T-cell memory formation after mild COVID-19. Via MiXCR, TCRdb re-called the 5' RACE reads, giving one row per CDR3 protein. This table has hundreds of thousands of distinct CDR3 sequences, 25% to 30% appearing once. The sequenced material came from PBMCs or a T cell subset sorted from them (not recorded which). The receptors here all came from an adult woman who had mild COVID-19 (a few samples of this study predate the infection). Cell type and time point are not known. CDR3s include the opening cysteine and the closing phenylalanine or tryptophan. D genes are given only for firm matches. The size of a clone is reported for some rows only, either as once, few or many, or as a class for expanded clones.

abundance	v_gene	d_gene	len	j_gene	CDR3nt	CDR3aa
few	TRBV15	-	14	TRBJ2-3	TGTGCCACCTGTCGGGACCAAAGCACAGATACGCAGTATTTT	CATCRDQSTDTQYF
many	TRBV29-1	-	13	TRBJ2-2	TGCAGCGTCAATAGCGGAACCACCGGGGAGCTGTTTTTT	CSVNSGTTGELFF
few	TRBV7-9	TRBD1	14	TRBJ1-1	TGTGCCAGCAACCAGGGACAGGGGGAAACTGAAGCTTTCTTT	CASNQGQGETEAFF
-	TRBV29-1	-	14	TRBJ1-2	TGCAGCGTTGAAGACCGGATGGGGGCGTGGGGCTACACCTTC	CSVEDRMGAWGYTF
-	TRBV5-1	-	13	TRBJ2-1	TGCGCCAGCAGCTTGGGAGGGCAGTTAGAGCAGTTCTTC	CASSLGGQLEQFF
few	TRBV11-2	-	14	TRBJ2-7	TGTGCCAGCAGCCCTCAGGGGGGACTCTACGAGCAGTACTTC	CASSPQGGLYEQYF
few	TRBV9	-	15	TRBJ2-7	TGTGCCAGCAGCGTAGCTCCATCGGGCTCCTACGAGCAGTACTTC	CASSVAPSGSYEQYF
few	TRBV5-5	TRBD1	16	TRBJ1-2	TGTGCCAGCAGCTTGACACCGGGACAGGGGGCCGGGGGCTACACCTTC	CASSLTPGQGAGGYTF
-	TRBV10-3	TRBD2	16	TRBJ2-3	TGTGCCATCAGTGATGAGAATAGCGGGGGGCTGGATACGCAGTATTTT	CAISDENSGGLDTQYF
-	TRBV6-1	-	14	TRBJ1-3	TGTGCCAGCAGGGAACAGAGCTCTGGAAACACCATATATTTT	CASREQSSGNTIYF
-	TRBV7-9	TRBD2	18	TRBJ2-7	TGTGCCAGCAGCCCTGAACCCGGACTAGCGGGGGGCTCCTACGAGCAGTACTTC	CASSPEPGLAGGSYEQYF
few	TRBV15	-	13	TRBJ1-6	TGTGCCACCAGCAACGGCCTTAATTCACCCCTCCACTTT	CATSNGLNSPLHF
many	TRBV12-3/TRBV12-4	-	13	TRBJ1-6	TGTGCCAGCAGTCTACAGTCCTCCTCACCCCTCCACTTT	CASSLQSSSPLHF
-	TRBV7-2	-	16	TRBJ1-5	TGTGCCAGCAGCTTACCACCTGGACGGCTCAGCGAGCCCCAGCATTTT	CASSLPPGRLSEPQHF
-	TRBV5-6	-	12	TRBJ2-1	TGTGCCAGCAGCTTGGATTATAATGCTCAGTTCTTC	CASSLDYNAQFF
few	TRBV4-2	-	14	TRBJ2-5	TGTGCCAGCAGCCAAGGTTTTGGCGGGGAGACCCAGTACTTC	CASSQGFGGETQYF
-	TRBV18	-	14	TRBJ2-5	TGTGCCAGCTCCGGAATGGACACGGGGGAGACCCAGTACTTC	CASSGMDTGETQYF
-	TRBV12-3/TRBV12-4	TRBD1	15	TRBJ1-6	TGTGCCAGCAGCCCTACAGGGGGCGAGGGGTCACCCCTCCACTTT	CASSPTGGEGSPLHF
-	TRBV6-4	TRBD1	15	TRBJ1-2	TGTGCCAGCAGCAACACGGGACAGGGGGCCATTGGCTACACCTTC	CASSNTGQGAIGYTF